The 27 T cell receptor beta chains reported below all come from one sample, sequenced in a study of blood T cell repertoires in COVID-19. Here immunoSEQ multiplex PCR was the method, and the copy in TCRdb shows in-frame clones only, minus some. The table has some 130,000 clones, roughly four fifths seen once. The specimen sequenced was peripheral blood. The source is a human donor in a cohort sampled during active COVID-19.

This clone was recorded only once. The chain links TRBV18 to TRBJ2-7; D gene ambiguous. CDR1 and CDR2 from the germline V gene are KGHSH and LQKENI. CDR3 size: 15 residues. Trimming took 2 bases from V and 0 from J, leaving 11 bases between them. CDR3 amino acids: CASSPSNSLSYEQYF. DNA of the CDR3: TGTGCCAGCTCACCATCGAACTCGCTCTCCTACGAGCAGTACTTC.

This clone was recorded only once. The chain links TRBV27 to TRBJ2-7, with D possibly TRBD2 on 7 matching bases. V was cut by 8 bases and J by 2 bases, with 16 bases left in between. This CDR3 comprises 14 residues. The germline V gene encodes CDR1 MNHEY and CDR2 SMNVEV (reference sequence). The CDR3 sequence is CASSFAGGPYEQYF. In DNA form, the CDR3 reads TGTGCCAGCTCCTTTGCCGGGGGGCCCTACGAGCAGTACTTC.

This clone has a handful of counts. The chain links TRBV3-1 (or the pseudogene TRBV3-2) to TRBJ1-4, with unresolved D. The germline CDR1 and CDR2 sequences are LGHDT and YNNKEL (reference sequence). CDR3 length equals 14 residues. The V and J ends lost 6 bases and 5 bases respectively, with 13 bases between them. The chain's CDR3 is CASSLGLENEKLFF. DNA of the CDR3: TGTGCCAGCAGTCTAGGTTTGGAAAATGAAAAACTGTTTTTT.

This chain links TRBV3-1 (or the pseudogene TRBV3-2) with TRBJ1-4; 8 nucleotides align to TRBD1. The germline CDR1 and CDR2 sequences are LGHDT and YNNKEL (reference sequence). J lost 4 bases, V lost 1 base, and 5 bases had no gene match. This CDR3 has 16 amino acids. The CDR3 loop is CASSQGGDRFNEKLFF. In DNA, the CDR3 is TGTGCCAGCAGCCAAGGGGGGGACAGGTTTAATGAAAAACTGTTTTTT.

This clone was detected once. The chain recombines TRBV5-1 with TRBJ2-6, with D possibly matching TRBD2 (7 bases). The CDR3 is made up of 17 amino acids. Per germline, CDR1 SGHRS and CDR2 YFSETQ. V lost 4 bases and J lost 0, with 14 bases in between. The CDR3 spells CASSLNGGLSGANVLTF. The CDR3 DNA is TGCGCCAGCAGCCTAAACGGGGGGCTCTCTGGGGCCAACGTCCTGACTTTC.

V usage is TRBV5-1 and J usage is TRBJ1-2; the D gene is possibly TRBD1 (6 bases). Trimming removed 3 bases at V and 5 bases at J, with 11 bases between. CDR1 and CDR2 from the germline V gene are SGHRS and YFSETQ. This CDR3 comprises 13 residues. The CDR3 spells CASSSQGFYGYTF. CDR3 in DNA: TGCGCCAGCAGCTCACAGGGTTTTTATGGCTACACCTTC.

The V call is TRBV3-1 (or the pseudogene TRBV3-2), the J call TRBJ1-2; no reliable D call. Trimming cost V 0 bases and J 8 bases, with 10 bases left between them. CDR3 length equals 13 residues. CDR1 is LGHDT, CDR2 YNNKEL, per germline (reference sequence). CDR3 in DNA: TGTGCCAGCAGCCAAGAGGCCTTACCGGGCTACACCTTC. It translates to CASSQEALPGYTF.

V is TRBV6-5 and J is TRBJ2-7; 10 nucleotides line up with TRBD2. The V and J ends lost 7 bases and 3 bases, in that order; junction bases with no gene match: 6. Germline CDR1 MNHEY, CDR2 SVGAGI. This CDR3 is built from 14 residues. CDR3 loop: CASNPIAGGYEQYF. The CDR3 DNA reads as TGTGCCAGCAATCCTATAGCGGGGGGCTACGAGCAGTACTTC.

V and J are TRBV6-4 and TRBJ1-1; a possible D gene is TRBD1 (6 bases). This CDR3 region has 15 residues. Between the trimmed V and J ends, which lost 11 bases and 0 bases, there was a span of 19 bases. Germline CDR1 MRHNA, CDR2 SNTAGT. The CDR3 sequence: CAESQPGHMNTEAFF. CDR3 sequence (DNA): TGTGCCGAGTCACAGCCGGGACATATGAACACTGAAGCTTTCTTT.

A single count supports this clone. This chain links TRBV29-1 with TRBJ2-7, with 10 bases matching TRBD1. The CDR3 runs to 14 residues. Germline V lookup: CDR1 SQVTM, CDR2 ANQGSEA. V was pared by 7 bases and J by 1 base, with 7 bases of the junction left unmatched. CDR3 nucleotides: TGCAGCGCGGAAGGGACAGGGGTTTCCTACGAGCAGTACTTC. This codes for CSAEGTGVSYEQYF.

This rearrangement joins TRBV6-5 to TRBJ2-1; TRBD1 is a possible D gene (6 bases). Trimming took off 3 bases at V and 15 bases at J, with 18 bases between the two ends. Germline-derived CDR1 and CDR2 are MNHEY and SVGAGI. This CDR3 is 13 amino acids long. The CDR3 DNA sequence: TGTGCCAGCAGTTATCAGGCCGGGACATACCGGTTCTTC. This encodes CASSYQAGTYRFF.

The genes are TRBV30 and TRBJ1-1; D not certain. The CDR3 sequence is 13 residues long. V lost 4 bases to trimming and J lost 4 bases, with 13 bases between them. Germline CDR1 GTSNPN, CDR2 SVGIG (reference sequence). The CDR3 protein is CAWTIPRGTEAFF. The CDR3, as DNA: TGTGCCTGGACTATACCTCGAGGCACTGAAGCTTTCTTT.

V gene TRBV6-5 combines with J gene TRBJ1-1; 7 nucleotides align to TRBD1. This CDR3 contains 12 residues. The germline gives CDR1 MNHEY, CDR2 SVGAGI. The ends lost 2 bases at V and 8 bases at J; junction bases unmatched: 2. The CDR3 DNA follows: TGTGCCAGCAGTTACCGGACAGGAGAAGCTTTCTTT. As protein: CASSYRTGEAFF.

The rearrangement uses TRBV11-2 and TRBJ2-5, with no clear D. Trimming cost V 2 bases and J 1 base, with 5 bases left between them. The CDR3 consists of 13 residues. CDR1 and CDR2 from the germline V gene are SGHAT and FQNNGV. The CDR3 sequence is CASSLSIQETQYF. In nucleotides, the CDR3 is TGTGCCAGCAGCTTATCCATCCAAGAGACCCAGTACTTC. Looking up the rest from reference TRBV11-2 and TRBJ2-5 gives the full variable domain: EAGVAQSPRYKIIEKRQSVAFWCNPISGHATLYWYQQILGQGPKLLIQFQNNGVVDDSQLPKDRFSAERLKGVDSTLKIQPAKLEDSAVYLCASSLSIQETQYFGPGTRLLVL.

V is TRBV5-1 and J is TRBJ1-2; 7 nucleotides match TRBD1. The junction had 3 bases not matched to a gene; V was cut back by 5 bases and J by 2 bases. CDR1 and CDR2 from the germline V gene are SGHRS and YFSETQ. CDR3 length: 13 amino acids. For the CDR3, the DNA is TGCGCCAGCAGAGTGGGACAGAACTATGGCTACACCTTC. Its translation: CASRVGQNYGYTF.

The J gene is TRBJ2-7, the V gene TRBV9; D might be TRBD1 (6 bases). Trimming cost V 4 bases and J 2 bases, with 13 bases left between them. CDR1 is SGDLS and CDR2 is YYNGEE in the germline V gene. This CDR3 contains 14 residues. CDR3: CASSPSDSTYEQYF. For the CDR3, the DNA is TGTGCCAGCAGCCCCTCGGACAGCACCTACGAGCAGTACTTC.

The chain is built from TRBV19 and TRBJ1-2; no definite D call. This CDR3 comprises 14 residues. Trimming stripped 3 bases from V and 8 bases from J, with 16 bases between. The germline gives CDR1 LNHDA, CDR2 SQIVND (reference sequence). The chain's CDR3 is CASSIPNKIGGYTF. CDR3 coding DNA: TGTGCCAGTAGTATCCCGAACAAGATTGGCGGCTACACCTTC.

This chain connects TRBV5-1 to TRBJ1-3, with D unresolved. Germline loops: CDR1 SGHRS, CDR2 YFSETQ. Trimming pared 5 bases from V and 0 bases from J, leaving 12 bases between. This CDR3 has 15 amino acids. The CDR3 is CASRTGSSSGNTIYF. The CDR3 coding sequence is TGCGCCAGCAGAACCGGGTCGAGCTCTGGAAACACCATATATTTT.

The chain carries TRBV11-2 and TRBJ1-2; D unresolved. The V gene lost 3 bases and the J gene lost 0 bases, with 8 bases spanning the gap. The CDR3 sequence is 14 residues long. Germline V gene data show CDR1 as SGHAT and CDR2 as FQNNGV. The CDR3 sequence: CASSFSGANYGYTF. Here the CDR3 DNA reads TGTGCCAGCAGCTTTTCCGGTGCTAACTATGGCTACACCTTC.

CDR3 sequence reads: CASSLDGGGEKNTEAFF. The DNA for the CDR3 is TGTGCCAGCAGCTTAGATGGAGGGGGGGAAAAAAACACTGAAGCTTTCTTT. This chain uses TRBV7-9 with TRBJ1-1; possibly TRBD1 for D (6 bases). CDR1 is SEHNR, CDR2 FQNEAQ, per germline (reference sequence). V was clipped by 1 base and J by 2 bases, with 17 bases between them. The CDR3 spans 17 residues.

V gene TRBV21-1 combines with J gene TRBJ1-5. TRBV21-1 is flagged as a pseudogene. This CDR3 comprises 16 residues. Here the CDR3 DNA reads TGTGCCAGCAGCAAAGGTCGAGGGAACGGCAATCAGCCCCAGCATTTT. This encodes CASSKGRGNGNQPQHF.

The chain joins TRBV5-1 to TRBJ1-2; D is possibly TRBD1 (5 bases). V lost 3 bases and J lost 1, with 13 bases in between. This CDR3 is 15 amino acids long. Germline V gene sequence: CDR1 SGHRS, CDR2 YFSETQ. The CDR3 loop is CASSSTGTLNYGYTF. CDR3 nucleotide sequence: TGCGCCAGCAGCTCAACCGGGACTCTTAACTATGGCTACACCTTC.

This chain uses TRBV5-1 with TRBJ2-1; 7 bases are a match to TRBD1. V lost 4 bases to trimming and J lost 0 bases; unmatched junction nucleotides: 7. CDR1 is SGHRS, CDR2 YFSETQ, per germline. This CDR3 spans 16 amino acids. The CDR3 sequence is CASSPGQASSYNEQFF. The CDR3 coding sequence is TGCGCCAGCAGCCCAGGACAGGCGAGCTCCTACAATGAGCAGTTCTTC.

This clone was seen a single time. The chain joins TRBV6-6 to TRBJ2-7; D possibly corresponds to TRBD2 (5 bases). V gave up 5 bases and J gave up 5 bases, with 28 bases separating them. Germline loops: CDR1 MNHNY, CDR2 SVGAGI (reference sequence). This CDR3 is 18 amino acids long. This CDR3 reads CASSPLTKAGVVGNEQYF. The CDR3 nucleotides read TGTGCCAGCAGTCCCCTCACTAAAGCCGGGGTGGTAGGGAACGAGCAGTACTTC.

This clone was seen a single time. The V and J genes are TRBV6-5 and TRBJ2-5, with 9 bases identical to TRBD2. The CDR3 is 13 amino acids. Germline trimming cut 6 bases from V and 3 bases from J; bases unmatched to any gene: 2. Germline CDR1 reads MNHEY; CDR2 reads SVGAGI. CDR3 in DNA: TGTGCCAGCAGGGGCGGGGGGGAAGAGACCCAGTACTTC. Its protein product is CASRGGGEETQYF.

This chain joins TRBV6-5 and TRBJ1-4; no reliable D call. Trimming cost V 2 bases and J 7 bases, with 5 bases left between them. Germline CDR1 MNHEY, CDR2 SVGAGI. This CDR3 spans 12 amino acids. This chain's CDR3 is CASSYGGEKLFF. In DNA, the CDR3 is TGTGCCAGCAGTTACGGAGGTGAAAAACTGTTTTTT.

The chain uses TRBV6-5 and TRBJ2-7; D might be TRBD2 (5 bases). Germline lookup yields CDR1 MNHEY and CDR2 SVGAGI. The CDR3 is 12 residues long. Trimming pared 5 bases from V and 0 bases from J, leaving 5 bases between. The CDR3 nucleotides read TGTGCCAGCAGTACTAGCTCCTACGAGCAGTACTTC. Protein sequence: CASSTSSYEQYF.